These T cell receptor beta chains were read from a single sample in a study of blood T cell repertoires in COVID-19. The data were produced by immunoSEQ multiplex PCR, yet TCRdb's version contains in-frame clones alone and is incomplete. The sample has some 350,000 clones, approximately 88% seen once. The sample comprised peripheral blood. The source is a woman aged 25 to 45 with COVID-19, enrolled during active disease. The CDR3 runs from the conserved cysteine through the conserved F or W. The D gene is left open where the match is weak. Only some rows state a clone size, as once, few, many or a class for expanded clones.

DNA | CDR3 | V | D | J | size
TGCGCCAGCAGCTTGGAGAACTTTTACGAGCAGTACTTC | CASSLENFYEQYF | TRBV5-1 | NA | TRBJ2-7 | NA
TGCAGCGTCGCCTGGGACAGGGGAATTTACGAGCAGTACTTC | CSVAWDRGIYEQYF | TRBV29-1 | TRBD1 | TRBJ2-7 | few
TGTGCCAGCAGCGCCCGGCCCCCCACTAGCGAATGGTCCTACAATGAGCAGTTCTTC | CASSARPPTSEWSYNEQFF | TRBV9 | TRBD2 | TRBJ2-1 | NA
TGTGCCATCAGTGAGAGGTCAGGGGGCCTCGTCTATGGCTACACCTTC | CAISERSGGLVYGYTF | TRBV10-3 | TRBD1 | TRBJ1-2 | NA
TGTGCCAGCAGTGTCCGGCAGGGGGCCGTTGAAGCTTTCTTT | CASSVRQGAVEAFF | TRBV2 | TRBD1 | TRBJ1-1 | NA
TGTGCCACCAGTGGCCTAGCGGGGGCCCAGAGCTCCTACAATGAGCAGTTCTTC | CATSGLAGAQSSYNEQFF | TRBV24-1 | TRBD2 | TRBJ2-1 | NA
TGTGCCAGCTCACCACGATCAGGGAGGGATCAGCCCCAGCATTTT | CASSPRSGRDQPQHF | TRBV18 | NA | TRBJ1-5 | NA
TGTGCCAGCAGTCCTTTGGCGGGGGGGGAGACCCAGTACTTC | CASSPLAGGETQYF | TRBV27 | TRBD2 | TRBJ2-5 | NA
TGTGCCAGCTCAGGTTACCTAGTAGAGGACAATGAGCAGTTCTTC | CASSGYLVEDNEQFF | TRBV18 | NA | TRBJ2-1 | once
TGCGCCAGCAGCTTAGGGGCAGGGCCCCCAAATGAGCAGTTCTTC | CASSLGAGPPNEQFF | TRBV5-1 | NA | TRBJ2-1 | NA
TGCGCCAGCACATGGGGAGCCAATCAGCCCCAGCATTTT | CASTWGANQPQHF | TRBV10-2 | NA | TRBJ1-5 | NA
TGTGCCAGCAGTTTAAGGGGAGGGGGACAGGGACGCACAGATACGCAGTATTTT | CASSLRGGGQGRTDTQYF | TRBV27 | TRBD1 | TRBJ2-3 | NA
TGTGCCAGCTCACAACCGGGACAGGGGAGTCTTAGCACCGGGGAGCTGTTTTTT | CASSQPGQGSLSTGELFF | TRBV18 | TRBD1 | TRBJ2-2 | NA
TGTGCCAGCAGTTACTACCCGACGGGCTATGGCTACACCTTC | CASSYYPTGYGYTF | TRBV6-5 | NA | TRBJ1-2 | NA
TGTGCCAGCAGCTCCCGACCTAGGGCGGGGGGTCAAAACACCGGGGAGCTGTTTTTT | CASSSRPRAGGQNTGELFF | TRBV11-2 | TRBD2 | TRBJ2-2 | NA